Listed below are T cell receptor beta chains from one sample, sequenced in a study of T cell responses to AZD1222 COVID-19 vaccine. Using immunoSEQ multiplex PCR, the repertoire was profiled, and TCRdb retains in-frame clones only, with some absent. This table holds around 170,000 clones, 90% found once. Sequences were derived from peripheral blood, sampled on day 0 of AZD1222 vaccination. The receptors derive from an adult in good health. Both conserved end residues are part of each CDR3. Fields, in order: D gene, V gene, J gene, CDR3 protein. A D gene is named only where the DNA matches it firmly.

>TRBD1|TRBV5-1|TRBJ1-1
CASSRSGGESNTEAFF
>TRBD1|TRBV3-1/TRBV3-2|TRBJ1-2
CASSQVPPGQGIDHGDGYTF
>.|TRBV10-3|TRBJ1-1
CAISEAGIGEAFF
>.|TRBV9|TRBJ1-2
CASSPGDRSRYGYTF
>TRBD1|TRBV28|TRBJ1-1
CASRLPGQGNRNTEAFF
>.|TRBV11-2|TRBJ1-6
CASSPLGNDNSPLHF
>.|TRBV7-2|TRBJ1-4
CASSLELGSNEKLFF
>.|TRBV5-6|TRBJ1-2
CASSLRGRYGYTF
>.|TRBV18|TRBJ1-1
CASSPASQMNTEAFF
>.|TRBV5-4|TRBJ1-1
CASSLVGVTEAFF
>.|TRBV27|TRBJ1-2
CASSLSEGGGYTF
>TRBD1|TRBV9|TRBJ1-1
CASSVTGADTEAFF
>.|TRBV28|TRBJ1-2
CASSLGRGGYTF
>.|TRBV7-9|TRBJ1-1
CASSPITAANTEAFF
>TRBD1|TRBV5-6|TRBJ1-2
CASSAGTGGFGYTF
>.|TRBV4-1|TRBJ1-2
CASSQGQGPLYGYTF
>.|TRBV12-3/TRBV12-4|TRBJ1-4
CASSTTTLELFF
>.|TRBV6-2/TRBV6-3|TRBJ1-2
CASSFTLEYYGYTF
>.|TRBV7-2|TRBJ1-2
CASSPGLIAGYGYTF
>TRBD1|TRBV11-1|TRBJ1-2
CASSSETTGYGYTF
>.|TRBV4-2|TRBJ2-7
CASSQDQDLREQYF
>TRBD1|TRBV18|TRBJ1-5
CASSPSGGSNQPQHF
>.|TRBV15|TRBJ2-2
CATSRVRAEAGELFF
>.|TRBV4-1|TRBJ1-3
CASSLYSVSSGNTIYF
>TRBD1|TRBV7-9|TRBJ1-1
CASSLGQGARLDTEAFF
>.|TRBV12-3/TRBV12-4|TRBJ1-1
CATNIGGIPEAFF
>.|TRBV10-1|TRBJ1-3
CASSDREGNTIYF
>.|TRBV7-2|TRBJ1-1
CASSLGGPNTEAFF
>.|TRBV2|TRBJ1-6
CASIHQTSYNSPLHF
>.|TRBV28|TRBJ1-4
CASSTPWTAGDEKLFF
>.|TRBV18|TRBJ2-7
CASSPLSRLSHYEQYF
>TRBD1|TRBV6-5|TRBJ1-1
CAASRQGAAFF
>.|TRBV9|TRBJ1-1
CASSVALWGGEAFF
>.|TRBV7-9|TRBJ1-4
CASRGWEGNNEKLFF
>TRBD2|TRBV5-5|TRBJ2-2
CASSLSFGGEETGELFF
>.|TRBV11-3|TRBJ1-1
CASSRLQAGNTEAFF
>TRBD2|TRBV19|TRBJ2-3
CASSIPPLSGGTDTQYF
>.|TRBV11-2|TRBJ2-7
CASSSGWGGPYEQYF
>.|TRBV11-3|TRBJ1-6
CASSLLKPPSGNSPLHF
>.|TRBV7-9|TRBJ1-4
CASSLVRGNEKLFF
>TRBD1|TRBV7-3|TRBJ2-5
CASSSSGTGFRETQYF
>TRBD1|TRBV5-5|TRBJ2-3
CASSLPSGTGGRDTQYF
>.|TRBV7-9|TRBJ2-7
CASSLSAGSYEQYF
>.|TRBV5-6|TRBJ2-7
CASSLEWSEQYF